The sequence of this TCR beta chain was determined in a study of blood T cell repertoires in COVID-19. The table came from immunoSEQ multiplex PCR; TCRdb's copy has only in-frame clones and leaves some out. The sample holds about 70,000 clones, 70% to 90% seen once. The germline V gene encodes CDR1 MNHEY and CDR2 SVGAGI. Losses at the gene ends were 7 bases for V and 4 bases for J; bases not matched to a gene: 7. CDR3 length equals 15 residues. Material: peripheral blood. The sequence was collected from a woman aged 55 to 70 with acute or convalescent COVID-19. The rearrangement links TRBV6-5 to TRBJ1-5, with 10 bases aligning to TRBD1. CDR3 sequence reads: CASKPGQGRNQPQHF. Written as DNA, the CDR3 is TGTGCCAGCAAGCCGGGACAGGGGAGGAATCAGCCCCAGCATTTT.